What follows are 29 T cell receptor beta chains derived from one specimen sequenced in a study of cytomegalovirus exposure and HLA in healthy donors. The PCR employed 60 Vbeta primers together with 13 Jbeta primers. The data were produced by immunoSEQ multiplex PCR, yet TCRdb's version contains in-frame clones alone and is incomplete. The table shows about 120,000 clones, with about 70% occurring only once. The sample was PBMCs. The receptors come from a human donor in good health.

In DNA form, the CDR3 reads TGTGCCAGCTCACCACGACAGGGGAATAGCAATCAGCCCCAGCATTTT. It encodes CASSPRQGNSNQPQHF. This sequence joins TRBV18 and TRBJ1-5; 8 bases are shared with TRBD1. V was pared by 1 base and J by 0 bases, with 2 bases of the junction left unmatched. CDR1 and CDR2 from the germline V gene are KGHSH and LQKENI. The CDR3 sequence is 16 residues long.

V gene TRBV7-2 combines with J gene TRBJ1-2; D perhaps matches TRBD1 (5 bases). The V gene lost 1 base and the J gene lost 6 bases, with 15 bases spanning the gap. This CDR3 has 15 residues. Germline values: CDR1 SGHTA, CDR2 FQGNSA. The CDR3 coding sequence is TGTGCCAGCAGCTTAGGAGGTTGGGGCAGGGATGGCTACACCTTC. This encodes CASSLGGWGRDGYTF.

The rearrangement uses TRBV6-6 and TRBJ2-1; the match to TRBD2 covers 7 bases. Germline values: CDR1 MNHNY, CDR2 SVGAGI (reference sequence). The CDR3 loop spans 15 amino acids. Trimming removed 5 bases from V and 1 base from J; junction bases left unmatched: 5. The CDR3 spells CASSGSRGSYNEQFF. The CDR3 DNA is TGTGCCAGCAGTGGGTCGCGGGGGTCCTACAATGAGCAGTTCTTC.

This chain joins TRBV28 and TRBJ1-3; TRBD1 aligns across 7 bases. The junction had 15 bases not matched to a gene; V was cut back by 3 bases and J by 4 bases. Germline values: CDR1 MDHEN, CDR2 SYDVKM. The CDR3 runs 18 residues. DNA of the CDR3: TGTGCCAGCAGTTTGGGGGGAGAGACAGGGAAGGCAGGAAACACCATATATTTT. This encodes CASSLGGETGKAGNTIYF.

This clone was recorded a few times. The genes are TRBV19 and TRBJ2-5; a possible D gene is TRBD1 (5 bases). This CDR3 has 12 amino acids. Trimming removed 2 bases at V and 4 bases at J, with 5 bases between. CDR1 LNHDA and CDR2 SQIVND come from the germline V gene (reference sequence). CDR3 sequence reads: CASSIQGETQYF. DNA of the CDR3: TGTGCCAGTAGTATACAGGGAGAGACCCAGTACTTC.

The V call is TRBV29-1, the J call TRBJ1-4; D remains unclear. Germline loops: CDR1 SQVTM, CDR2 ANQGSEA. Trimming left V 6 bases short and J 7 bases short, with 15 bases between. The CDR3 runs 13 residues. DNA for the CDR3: TGCAGCGTGCAGCTCCAGCGGGGTGAAAAACTGTTTTTT. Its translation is CSVQLQRGEKLFF.

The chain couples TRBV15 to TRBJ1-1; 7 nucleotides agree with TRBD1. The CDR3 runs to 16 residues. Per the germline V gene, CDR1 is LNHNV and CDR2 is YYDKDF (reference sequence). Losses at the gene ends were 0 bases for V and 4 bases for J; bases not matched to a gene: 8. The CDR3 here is CATSRESTGRPTEAFF. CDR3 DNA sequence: TGTGCCACCAGCAGAGAGTCGACAGGGAGGCCCACTGAAGCTTTCTTT.

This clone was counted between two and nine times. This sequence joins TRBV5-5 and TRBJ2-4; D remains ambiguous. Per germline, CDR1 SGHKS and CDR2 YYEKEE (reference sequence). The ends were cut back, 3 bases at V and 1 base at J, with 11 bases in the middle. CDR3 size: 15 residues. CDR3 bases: TGTGCCAGCAGCTCGCTCGGGTGGGCCAAAAACATTCAGTACTTC. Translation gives CASSSLGWAKNIQYF.

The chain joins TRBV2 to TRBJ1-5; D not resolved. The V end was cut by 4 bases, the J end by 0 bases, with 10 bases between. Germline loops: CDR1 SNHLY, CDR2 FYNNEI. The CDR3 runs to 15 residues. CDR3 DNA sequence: TGTGCCAGCAGTGCCAGGCATAATAGCAATCAGCCCCAGCATTTT. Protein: CASSARHNSNQPQHF.

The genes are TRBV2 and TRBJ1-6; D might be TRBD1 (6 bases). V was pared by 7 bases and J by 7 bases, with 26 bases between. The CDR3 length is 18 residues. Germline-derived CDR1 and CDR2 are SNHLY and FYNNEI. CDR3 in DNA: TGTGCCAGCACCCATGGGGGGGGGACGGGGGCGAACAATTCACCCCTCCACTTT. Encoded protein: CASTHGGGTGANNSPLHF. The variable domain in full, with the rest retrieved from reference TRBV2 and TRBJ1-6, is EPEVTQTPSHQVTQMGQEVILRCVPISNHLYFYWYRQILGQKVEFLVSFYNNEISEKSEIFDDQFSVERPDGSNFTLKIRSTKLEDSAMYFCASTHGGGTGANNSPLHFGNGTRLTVT.

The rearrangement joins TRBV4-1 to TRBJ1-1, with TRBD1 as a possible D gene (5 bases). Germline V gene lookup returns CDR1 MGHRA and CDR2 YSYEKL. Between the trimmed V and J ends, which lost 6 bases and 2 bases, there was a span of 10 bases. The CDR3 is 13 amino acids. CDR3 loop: CASSIRGNTEAFF. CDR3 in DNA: TGCGCCAGCAGTATAAGGGGCAACACTGAAGCTTTCTTT.

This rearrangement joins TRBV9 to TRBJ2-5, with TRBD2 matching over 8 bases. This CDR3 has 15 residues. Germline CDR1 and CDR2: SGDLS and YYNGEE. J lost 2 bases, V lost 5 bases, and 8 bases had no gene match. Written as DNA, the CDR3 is TGTGCCAGCAGTCGTAGCGGGGTTACTCAAGAGACCCAGTACTTC. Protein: CASSRSGVTQETQYF.

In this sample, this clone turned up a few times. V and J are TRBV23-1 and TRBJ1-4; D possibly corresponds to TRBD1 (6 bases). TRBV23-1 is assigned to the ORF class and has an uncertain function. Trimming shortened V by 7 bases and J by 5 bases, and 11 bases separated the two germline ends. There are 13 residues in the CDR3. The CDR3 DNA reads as TGCGCCAGCACGGGACATACCAATGAAAAACTGTTTTTT. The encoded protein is CASTGHTNEKLFF.

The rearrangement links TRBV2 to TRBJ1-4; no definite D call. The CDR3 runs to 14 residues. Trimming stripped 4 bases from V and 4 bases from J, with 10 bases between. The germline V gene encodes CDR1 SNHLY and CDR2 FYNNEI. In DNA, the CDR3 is TGTGCCAGCAGTGTGGGCAGCCTTAATGAAAAACTGTTTTTT. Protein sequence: CASSVGSLNEKLFF. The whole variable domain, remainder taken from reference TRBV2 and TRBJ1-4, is EPEVTQTPSHQVTQMGQEVILRCVPISNHLYFYWYRQILGQKVEFLVSFYNNEISEKSEIFDDQFSVERPDGSNFTLKIRSTKLEDSAMYFCASSVGSLNEKLFFGSGTQLSVL.

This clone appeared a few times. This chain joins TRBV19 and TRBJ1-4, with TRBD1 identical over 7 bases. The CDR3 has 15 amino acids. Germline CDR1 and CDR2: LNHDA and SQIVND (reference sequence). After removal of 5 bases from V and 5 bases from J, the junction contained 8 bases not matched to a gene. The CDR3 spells CASSQMDRRNEKLFF. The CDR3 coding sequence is TGTGCCAGTAGTCAAATGGACAGGAGAAATGAAAAACTGTTTTTT.

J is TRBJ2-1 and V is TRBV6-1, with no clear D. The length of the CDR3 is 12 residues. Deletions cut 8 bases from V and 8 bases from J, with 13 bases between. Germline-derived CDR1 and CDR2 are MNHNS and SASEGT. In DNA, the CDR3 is TGTGCCAGCGGGCCAATGGGTTATGAGCAGTTCTTC. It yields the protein CASGPMGYEQFF.

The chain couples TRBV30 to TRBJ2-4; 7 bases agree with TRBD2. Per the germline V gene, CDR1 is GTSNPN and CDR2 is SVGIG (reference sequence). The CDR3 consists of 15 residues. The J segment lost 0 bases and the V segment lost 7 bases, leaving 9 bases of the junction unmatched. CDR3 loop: CASTSGGGAKNIQYF. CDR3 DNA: TGTGCCTCCACCTCTGGGGGGGGAGCCAAAAACATTCAGTACTTC.

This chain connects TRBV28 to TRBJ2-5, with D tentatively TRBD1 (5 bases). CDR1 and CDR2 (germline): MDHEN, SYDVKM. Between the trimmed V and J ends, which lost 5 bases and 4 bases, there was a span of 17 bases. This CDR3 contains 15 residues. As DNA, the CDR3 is TGTGCCAGCAGTCGCCAGGGATCACGGGTAGAGACCCAGTACTTC. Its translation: CASSRQGSRVETQYF.

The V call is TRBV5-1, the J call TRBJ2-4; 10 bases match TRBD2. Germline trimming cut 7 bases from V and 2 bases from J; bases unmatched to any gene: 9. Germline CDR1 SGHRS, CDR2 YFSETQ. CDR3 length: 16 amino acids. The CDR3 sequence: CASSGKLAGTKNIQYF. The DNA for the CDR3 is TGCGCCAGCTCCGGAAAACTAGCGGGGACCAAAAACATTCAGTACTTC.

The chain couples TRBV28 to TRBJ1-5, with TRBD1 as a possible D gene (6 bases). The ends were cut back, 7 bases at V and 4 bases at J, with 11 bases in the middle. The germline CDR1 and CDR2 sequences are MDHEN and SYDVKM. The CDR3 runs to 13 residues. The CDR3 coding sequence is TGTGCCAGCATGCTGCAGGGGAATCAGCCCCAGCATTTT. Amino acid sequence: CASMLQGNQPQHF.

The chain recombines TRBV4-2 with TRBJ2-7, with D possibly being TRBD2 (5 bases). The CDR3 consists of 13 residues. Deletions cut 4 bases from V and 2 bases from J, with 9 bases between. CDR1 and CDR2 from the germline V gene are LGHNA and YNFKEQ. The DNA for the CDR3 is TGTGCCAGCAGCCGAGGGAAAACCTACGAGCAGTACTTC. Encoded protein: CASSRGKTYEQYF.

This CDR3 reads CASSHGAGGNTEAFF. The CDR3 DNA sequence: TGTGCCAGCAGCCACGGGGCAGGGGGTAACACTGAAGCTTTCTTT. The chain combines TRBV4-2 with TRBJ1-1; TRBD1 aligns across 7 bases. The CDR3 runs 15 residues. Germline V gives CDR1 LGHNA, CDR2 YNFKEQ. The ends lost 3 bases at V and 2 bases at J; junction bases unmatched: 6.

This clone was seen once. CDR3 sequence reads: CASRELRQGGTEAFF. CDR3 sequence (DNA): TGTGCCAGCAGAGAATTAAGACAGGGTGGCACTGAAGCTTTCTTT. The chain joins TRBV6-6 to TRBJ1-1; 7 nucleotides align to TRBD1. This CDR3 comprises 15 residues. Germline V gives CDR1 MNHNY, CDR2 SVGAGI (reference sequence). J lost 4 bases, V lost 6 bases, and 11 bases had no gene match.

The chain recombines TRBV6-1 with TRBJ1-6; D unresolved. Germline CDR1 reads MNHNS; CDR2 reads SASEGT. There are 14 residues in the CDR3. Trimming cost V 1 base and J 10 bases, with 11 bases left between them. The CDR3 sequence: CASSEGHPGSPLHF. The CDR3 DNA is TGTGCCAGCAGTGAAGGGCACCCAGGATCACCCCTCCACTTT.

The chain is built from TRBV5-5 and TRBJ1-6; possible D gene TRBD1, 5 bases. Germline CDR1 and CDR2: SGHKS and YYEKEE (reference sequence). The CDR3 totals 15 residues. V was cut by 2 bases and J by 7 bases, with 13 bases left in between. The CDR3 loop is CASSFMGPKNSPLHF. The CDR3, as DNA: TGTGCCAGCAGCTTTATGGGGCCCAAGAATTCACCCCTCCACTTT.

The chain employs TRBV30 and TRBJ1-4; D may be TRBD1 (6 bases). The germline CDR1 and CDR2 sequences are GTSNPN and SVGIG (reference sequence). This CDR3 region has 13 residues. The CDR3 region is CASNRVANEKLFF. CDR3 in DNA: TGTGCTAGTAACAGGGTTGCTAATGAAAAACTGTTTTTT.

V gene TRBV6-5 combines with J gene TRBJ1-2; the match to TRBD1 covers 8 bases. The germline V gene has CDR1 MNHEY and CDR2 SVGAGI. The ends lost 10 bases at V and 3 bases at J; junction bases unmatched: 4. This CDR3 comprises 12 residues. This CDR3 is CATRQGYYGYTF. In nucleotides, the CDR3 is TGTGCCACCCGACAGGGGTACTATGGCTACACCTTC.

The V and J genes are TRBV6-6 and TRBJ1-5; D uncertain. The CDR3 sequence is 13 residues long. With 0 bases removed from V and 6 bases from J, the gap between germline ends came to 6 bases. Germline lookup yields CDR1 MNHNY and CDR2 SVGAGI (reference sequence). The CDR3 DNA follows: TGTGCCAGCAGTTACTCCCGCGTTCAGCCCCAGCATTTT. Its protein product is CASSYSRVQPQHF.

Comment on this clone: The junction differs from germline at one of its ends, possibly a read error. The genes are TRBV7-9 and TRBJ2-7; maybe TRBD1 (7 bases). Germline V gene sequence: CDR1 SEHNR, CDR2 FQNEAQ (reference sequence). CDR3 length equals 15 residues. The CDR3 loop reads CSSSPGGGGSYEQYF. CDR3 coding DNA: TGTTCCAGCAGCCCCGGTGGAGGGGGCAGCTACGAGCAGTACTTC.